The 18 T cell receptor beta chains in this list originate from one sample, sequenced in a study. The sorted Tregs were CD4+CD25+CD127-/low cells. TCRdb itself ran the 5' RACE reads through MiXCR, one entry per CDR3 protein. Of more than 55,000 distinct CDR3 sequences listed, under 25% are singletons. Sample: tumor-infiltrating Tregs sorted from the breast tumor. Source of these receptors: a female donor with breast cancer.

A few counts support this clonotype. The gene calls are TRBV2 and TRBJ1-6; D is unresolved. V was clipped by 3 bases and J by 10 bases, with 10 bases between them. The CDR3 is made up of 13 amino acids. From germline, CDR1 is SNHLY and CDR2 FYNNEI. CDR3 sequence: CASSDSEGSPLHF. CDR3 nucleotide sequence: TGTGCCAGCAGTGACAGTGAAGGGTCACCCCTCCACTTT.

At least ten counts were recorded for this clonotype. The V call is TRBV12-3 or TRBV12-4, the J call TRBJ2-7; D is undetermined. This CDR3 is 11 amino acids long. V dropped 5 bases and J dropped 5 bases, with 7 bases sitting between them. CDR3 region: CASSATHEQYF. As DNA, the CDR3 is TGTGCCAGCAGTGCCACCCACGAGCAGTACTTC.

This clonotype was detected a few times. The chain joins TRBV5-1 to TRBJ1-2; possible D gene TRBD1, 5 bases. V lost 3 bases and J lost 6, with 15 bases in between. This CDR3 region has 14 residues. Looked up from germline, CDR1 is SGHRS and CDR2 is YFSETQ. The DNA of the CDR3 is TGCGCCAGCAGCTGGCAGGGTCCCGGGGATGGCTACACCTTC. It yields the protein CASSWQGPGDGYTF.

Concerning this clonotype itself: A junction boundary mismatches the germline segment, possibly from a read error. V gene TRBV4-1 combines with J gene TRBJ2-3, with D perhaps TRBD1 or TRBD2 (5 bases each). Germline CDR1 is MGHRA and CDR2 is YSYEKL. The CDR3 consists of 16 residues. In DNA, the CDR3 is TGCACCAGCAGCCAAGAGACGCCGGGGACCACAGATACGCAGTATTTT. It translates to CTSSQETPGTTDTQYF.

This clonotype was detected many times. The V call is TRBV7-9, the J call TRBJ1-2; 7 positions match TRBD1. V shed 5 bases and J 7 bases; nucleotides not matched to a gene: 10. Germline-derived CDR1 and CDR2 are SEHNR and FQNEAQ (reference sequence). CDR3 size: 14 residues. CDR3 DNA: TGTGCCAGCAGCCCTCAGGGACAGCTCCGTGGCTACACCTTC. Its protein product is CASSPQGQLRGYTF.

The chain uses TRBV5-1 and TRBJ1-2; D ambiguous. The germline V gene has CDR1 SGHRS and CDR2 YFSETQ. The germline V and J ends were trimmed by 0 bases and 2 bases, with 8 bases remaining between them. CDR3 length: 14 amino acids. The CDR3 loop reads CASSLAPDNYGYTF. The CDR3 coding sequence is TGCGCCAGCAGCTTGGCGCCGGACAACTATGGCTACACCTTC.

This clonotype was detected many times. The DNA of the CDR3 is TGTGCCAGCAGCGCCTTAGACACAGATACGCAGTATTTT. This translates into CASSALDTDTQYF. The V and J genes are TRBV9 and TRBJ2-3; no reliable D call. Trimming shortened V by 3 bases and J by 2 bases, and 7 bases separated the two germline ends. The CDR3 totals 13 residues. Per the germline V gene, CDR1 is SGDLS and CDR2 is YYNGEE.

The genes are TRBV5-1 and TRBJ1-3, with TRBD1 matching over 9 bases. The junction had 11 bases not matched to a gene; V was cut back by 4 bases and J by 3 bases. Germline V gene lookup returns CDR1 SGHRS and CDR2 YFSETQ. The CDR3 sequence is 17 residues long. DNA of the CDR3: TGCGCCAGCAGCCCGACCCTGGGACAGGGAAGTGGAAACACCATATATTTT. Its protein product is CASSPTLGQGSGNTIYF.

This clonotype appeared a few times. This rearrangement joins TRBV6-6 to TRBJ2-7; TRBD2 might be the D (5 bases). Germline V gene sequence: CDR1 MNHNY, CDR2 SVGAGI (reference sequence). The CDR3 runs to 15 residues. Trimming took off 2 bases at V and 0 bases at J, with 11 bases between the two ends. CDR3 loop: CASSYGEGGSYEQYF. CDR3 DNA sequence: TGTGCCAGCAGTTACGGGGAAGGAGGCTCCTACGAGCAGTACTTC.

The chain couples TRBV11-2 to TRBJ1-2; the D gene is possibly TRBD1 (5 bases). The CDR3 has 15 residues. CDR1 and CDR2 from the germline V gene are SGHAT and FQNNGV. The V end was cut by 6 bases, the J end by 7 bases, with 21 bases between. This chain's CDR3 is CASSYTSSRAGGYTF. The DNA for the CDR3 is TGTGCCAGCAGTTACACTTCCAGCAGGGCTGGTGGCTACACCTTC.

In regard to this clonotype: This may come from a read error, since a much larger clone is one base off. The rearrangement links TRBV9 to TRBJ1-3; D ambiguous. In germline, CDR1 is SGDLS, CDR2 YYNGEE. The CDR3 covers 12 residues. The CDR3 nucleotides read TGTGCCGGCAGCGTAGCTGGAAACACCATATATTTT. It is translated as CAGSVAGNTIYF.

This clonotype was observed a few times. The chain links TRBV28 to TRBJ1-5, with 7 bases identical to TRBD1. CDR1 and CDR2 (germline): MDHEN, SYDVKM. The CDR3 spans 15 residues. V shed 7 bases and J 4 bases; nucleotides not matched to a gene: 10. CDR3 DNA: TGTGCCAGCAAAACTGCGGGACAGCCGAATCAGCCCCAGCATTTT. Its translation is CASKTAGQPNQPQHF.

About this clonotype itself: The junction differs from germline at one of its ends, possibly a read error. The V and J genes are TRBV5-4 and TRBJ2-5; 12 bases agree with TRBD2. CDR3 length: 16 amino acids. Germline V gene lookup returns CDR1 SGHNT and CDR2 YYREEE (reference sequence). The CDR3 nucleotides are TGTACCAGCAGTACCCGTAGGGGGACTAGCGGGGAGACCCAGTACTTC. Translated, it gives CTSSTRRGTSGETQYF.

This clonotype has a count of ten or more. This chain joins TRBV12-3 or TRBV12-4 and TRBJ1-5; TRBD1 aligns across 8 bases. The CDR3 loop spans 15 amino acids. V lost 7 bases, J lost 5 bases, and 10 bases stayed unmatched. CDR3 in DNA: TGTGCCAGCAAATCGACAGGGGCTAGGGATCAGCCCCAGCATTTT. Its translation is CASKSTGARDQPQHF.

This chain connects TRBV6-1 to TRBJ2-5; D is possibly TRBD1 (6 bases). The CDR3 has 14 amino acids. Trimming removed 4 bases from V and 5 bases from J, with 14 bases in between. Germline V gene lookup returns CDR1 MNHNS and CDR2 SASEGT. As DNA, the CDR3 is TGTGCCAGCAGTGGAACAGGGACCATGGAGACCCAGTACTTC. This codes for CASSGTGTMETQYF.

This sequence joins TRBV12-3 or TRBV12-4 and TRBJ2-5; D is uncertain. V dropped 9 bases and J dropped 5 bases, with 16 bases sitting between them. The CDR3 spans 13 residues. The CDR3 sequence: CASRATVGETQYF. The CDR3 DNA sequence: TGTGCCAGTCGGGCCACAGTGGGGGAGACCCAGTACTTC.

This clonotype was seen ten or more times. CDR3 bases: TGTGCCAGCGGCTCCCAAGTGGTTTTGGGCAATGAGCAGTTCTTC. It codes for CASGSQVVLGNEQFF. V gene TRBV6-5 combines with J gene TRBJ2-1; D remains unclear. Trimming took off 8 bases at V and 6 bases at J, with 20 bases between the two ends. The CDR3 has 15 amino acids. CDR1 and CDR2 (germline): MNHEY, SVGAGI.

This clonotype was recorded at least ten times. CDR3 nucleotide sequence: TGTGCCAGCAGCCCCGGGTGGGAGGGAGTCGGCTACACCTTC. Its translation: CASSPGWEGVGYTF. This chain uses TRBV7-2 with TRBJ1-2; D uncertain. Germline V gene lookup returns CDR1 SGHTA and CDR2 FQGNSA. Between the trimmed V and J ends, which lost 5 bases and 8 bases, there was a span of 18 bases. The CDR3 totals 14 residues.